Below are 28 T cell receptor beta chains sequenced from a single sample in a study of tumor-infiltrating lymphocytes in primary liver carcinoma. Unsorted whole blood supplied the RNA, and germline DNA was extracted too. Total RNA (roughly 530 ng) served as template for TCR beta cDNA synthesis primed by a constant-region primer. Three rounds of nested multiplex PCR with slightly modified ARM-PCR produced TCR beta libraries. Primers for the first two PCR rounds were TRBV1-TRBV30 forward primers and a C-beta reverse primer (10 cycles per round). TCRdb ran MiXCR on the multiplex PCR reads and lists one entry per CDR3 protein. Among fewer than 400,000 distinct CDR3 sequences listed, over 55% were seen once. The sequenced sample was peripheral blood. These receptor sequences come from a man aged 35-49 years with primary liver carcinoma and hepatitis B virus infection.

Worth noting for this clonotype: Compared with germline, one end of the junction differs, possibly owing to a read error. The rearrangement links TRBV7-9 to TRBJ2-1; no clear D gene. CDR1 is SEHNR, CDR2 FQNEAQ, per germline (reference sequence). The CDR3 runs 14 residues. The DNA for the CDR3 is TGTGCCGGCAGCTTTACCCTCCCTTACAGTGAGCAGTTCTTC. Translating it yields CAGSFTLPYSEQFF. Full variable domain (missing parts from reference TRBV7-9 and TRBJ2-1): DTGVSQNPRHKITKRGQNVTFRCDPISEHNRLYWYRQTLGQGPEFLTYFQNEAQLEKSRLLSDRFSAERPKGSFSTLEIQRTEQGDSAMYLCAGSFTLPYSEQFFGPGTRLTVL.

Concerning this clonotype: A read error may produce the germline difference seen at one junction end. This chain uses TRBV4-2 with TRBJ2-2; D may be TRBD1 (6 bases). The CDR3 has 14 amino acids. Germline V gene lookup returns CDR1 LGHNA and CDR2 YNFKEQ. CDR3 in amino acids: CASSQVVGAGEPFF. The CDR3 DNA follows: TGTGCAAGCAGCCAAGTCGTGGGGGCCGGGGAGCCGTTTTTT.

As concerns this clonotype: This sequence may be a read error, since a much larger clone differs from it by one base. V and J are TRBV12-3 or TRBV12-4 and TRBJ2-3, with no clear D. The CDR3 is 13 amino acids. The V end lost 7 bases, the J end lost 0 bases, and 8 bases lay between the germline ends. CDR3 loop: CASMIQSTDTQYF. The CDR3 DNA reads TGTGCCAGCATGATCCAGAGCACAGATACGCAGTATTTT.

The chain carries TRBV10-3 and TRBJ1-3; no clear D. Germline V gene data show CDR1 as ENHRY and CDR2 as SYGVKD. CDR3 length equals 15 residues. Trimming left V 0 bases short and J 2 bases short, with 8 bases between. The CDR3 DNA reads TGTGCCATCAGTGAGTCGGTGACCCCTGGAAACACCATATATTTT. This gives the protein CAISESVTPGNTIYF.

With regard to this clonotype: Since a much larger clone is just one base distant, this may be a read error. The rearrangement links TRBV29-1 to TRBJ1-5; TRBD1 is a possible D gene (5 bases). Trimming took off 8 bases at V and 0 bases at J, with 14 bases between the two ends. CDR1 is SQVTM and CDR2 is ANQGSEA in the germline V gene. This CDR3 has 14 amino acids. The CDR3 sequence: CSLVDTDSNQPQHF. CDR3 nucleotide sequence: TGCAGCTTGGTGGACACCGATAGCAATCAGCCCCAGCATTTT.

Points on this clonotype: It is likely a read error, because the conserved phenylalanine at the end of the CDR3 is missing. The chain is built from TRBV12-3 or TRBV12-4 and TRBJ2-3; tentative D call: TRBD2 (5 bases). V was shortened by 4 bases and J by 7 bases, with 6 bases between the two germline ends. The CDR3 totals 11 residues. Here the CDR3 reads CASSSGNTQYL. The DNA for the CDR3 is TGTGCCAGCAGTTCGGGGAATACGCAGTATCTT.

A word on this clonotype: One base away lies a much larger clone, so this may be a sequencing read error. The V and J genes are TRBV12-3 or TRBV12-4 and TRBJ2-1; no firm D call. Between the trimmed V and J ends, which lost 3 bases and 13 bases, there was a span of 19 bases. The CDR3 covers 14 residues. Here the CDR3 reads CASSLAQHAGDQFF. CDR3 nucleotide sequence: TGTGCCAGCAGTTTGGCACAGCACGCCGGTGACCAGTTCTTC.

In the case of this clonotype: Since a much larger clone is just one base distant, this may be a read error. The chain is built from TRBV6-2 or TRBV6-3 and TRBJ1-1; D gene unclear. This CDR3 region has 11 residues. Looked up from germline, CDR1 is MNHEY and CDR2 is SVGEGT. The CDR3 DNA follows: TGTACCAGCAGCGCCCCGGGGAAGGCTTTCTTT. Protein: CTSSAPGKAFF.

A word on this clonotype: A much larger clone lies a single base off, so this may be a read error. The chain joins TRBV6-2 or TRBV6-3 to TRBJ2-1, with 10 bases that match TRBD2. Losses at the gene ends were 9 bases for V and 1 base for J; bases not matched to a gene: 9. CDR3 length: 16 amino acids. Germline assignment: CDR1 MNHEY and CDR2 SVGEGT. CDR3 nucleotide sequence: TGTGCCAGTCCAAAGCGGACTAGCGGTTCCTACAATGAGCAGTTCTTC. Its protein product is CASPKRTSGSYNEQFF.

This clonotype occurred many times. This rearrangement joins TRBV11-1 to TRBJ2-7; TRBD1 agrees at 11 bases. This CDR3 comprises 16 residues. In germline, CDR1 is SGHAT, CDR2 FQDESV (reference sequence). J was trimmed by 3 bases and V by 3 bases; bases with no gene match: 7. CDR3 in amino acids: CASSLGPGTGGYEQYF. The CDR3, as DNA: TGTGCCAGCAGCTTGGGGCCCGGGACAGGGGGCTACGAGCAGTACTTC.

This clonotype was detected only a few times. The chain has TRBV6-2 or TRBV6-3 and TRBJ2-7; tentatively, D is TRBD2 (6 bases). The CDR3 sequence is 14 residues long. With 6 bases removed from V and 0 bases from J, the gap between germline ends came to 12 bases. Germline-derived CDR1 and CDR2 are MNHEY and SVGEGT. The CDR3 is CASSPGGTSYEQYF. The CDR3 DNA follows: TGTGCCAGCAGCCCTGGGGGGACCTCCTACGAGCAGTACTTC.

This clonotype was detected only a few times. The junction does not match germline at one end; this may be a read error. V usage is TRBV5-6 and J usage is TRBJ2-7, with D unclear. Germline-derived CDR1 and CDR2 are SGHDT and YYEEEE. This CDR3 contains 14 residues. The DNA for the CDR3 is TGTGCCAGCAGCCTGGGCCTCAGCTCCTATGAGCAGTACTTC. It specifies CASSLGLSSYEQYF.

The rearrangement links TRBV30 to TRBJ2-7; D is uncertain. There are 12 residues in the CDR3. CDR1 is GTSNPN and CDR2 is SVGIG in the germline V gene (reference sequence). With 8 bases removed from V and 2 bases from J, the gap between germline ends came to 13 bases. The CDR3 sequence: CAGNDGTYEQYF. In DNA, the CDR3 is TGTGCCGGGAATGACGGTACCTACGAGCAGTACTTC.

Details on this clonotype: A junction boundary mismatches the germline segment, possibly from a read error. The rearrangement links TRBV5-6 to TRBJ2-1; D might be TRBD1 (5 bases). The CDR3 has 15 amino acids. Germline CDR1 and CDR2: SGHDT and YYEEEE. The CDR3 region is CTSSSLGLSYNEQFF. CDR3 bases: TGTACCAGCAGCTCGTTGGGGCTCTCCTACAATGAACAGTTCTTC.

With regard to this clonotype: An end of the junction does not agree with germline; a read error may underlie this. This chain links TRBV6-2 or TRBV6-3 with TRBJ2-7, with D perhaps being TRBD1 or TRBD2 (5 bases each). In germline, CDR1 is MNHEY, CDR2 SVGEGT. This CDR3 contains 14 residues. CDR3 bases: TGTGGCAGCAGTTTGGGACCCCAAGCCTACGAGCAGTACTTC. Its protein is CGSSLGPQAYEQYF.

Worth noting for this clonotype: The junction does not match germline at one end; this may be a read error. V is TRBV12-3 or TRBV12-4 and J is TRBJ2-7; a possible D gene is TRBD2 (6 bases). CDR3 length: 14 amino acids. The CDR3 region is CASSFEGRTDEQYF. DNA of the CDR3: TGTGCTAGCAGTTTCGAGGGGAGGACCGACGAGCAGTACTTC.

Worth noting for this clonotype: At one end, the junction sequence differs from germline, possibly due to a read error. This chain links TRBV28 with TRBJ2-7; TRBD1 agrees at 9 bases. CDR3 length: 14 amino acids. Germline-derived CDR1 and CDR2 are MDHEN and SYDVKM. The CDR3 DNA is TGTGTCAGCAGTTTAACAGGGGGCATCTACGAGCAGTACTTC. As protein: CVSSLTGGIYEQYF.

This clonotype was observed at least ten times. The chain combines TRBV6-1 with TRBJ2-5; TRBD2 is a possible D gene (5 bases). The germline gives CDR1 MNHNS, CDR2 SASEGT. The CDR3 has 12 amino acids. The V end lost 5 bases, the J end lost 4 bases, and 8 bases lay between the germline ends. The CDR3 coding sequence is TGTGCCAGCAGTCCGGGGAGAGAGACCCAGTACTTC. Translating it yields CASSPGRETQYF.

As to this clonotype: In this CDR3 the conserved last residue, phenylalanine or tryptophan, is missing, so a read error is likely. J is TRBJ2-4 and V is TRBV11-1; TRBD2 matches at 13 bases. CDR1 and CDR2 (germline): SGHAT, FQDESV (reference sequence). CDR3 length: 17 amino acids. The DNA of the CDR3 is TGTGCCATCAGCTTTCCCGGGACTAGCGGGACCAAAAACATCCAGTACTTA. Its protein is CAISFPGTSGTKNIQYL.

The chain links TRBV4-2 to TRBJ2-3; D not resolved. The V end was cut by 0 bases, the J end by 6 bases, with 10 bases between. Germline V CDR1 and CDR2: LGHNA, YNFKEQ. CDR3 length: 14 residues. The CDR3 nucleotides are TGTGCCAGCAGCCAAGATCCGATCCAGGATACGCAGTATTTT. As protein: CASSQDPIQDTQYF.

Concerning this clonotype itself: This may come from a read error, since a much larger clone is one base off. The chain uses TRBV29-1 and TRBJ2-7, with D perhaps given as TRBD1 or TRBD2 (5 bases each). Germline assignment: CDR1 SQVTM and CDR2 ANQGSEA. CDR3 length equals 13 residues. The CDR3 DNA sequence: TGCAGCGTTCGGGACGGTCTGTCCTACGAGCAGTGCTTC. Amino acids: CSVRDGLSYEQCF.

This clonotype was recorded at least ten times. The V call is TRBV29-1, the J call TRBJ2-7; perhaps D is TRBD1 or TRBD2 (5 bases each). Trimming removed 3 bases from V and 1 base from J, with 7 bases in between. Per germline, CDR1 SQVTM and CDR2 ANQGSEA. This CDR3 spans 12 amino acids. The CDR3 DNA follows: TGCAGCGTTGAGGGACCTTCCTACGAGCAGTACTTC. Translation: CSVEGPSYEQYF.

About this clonotype: Since a much larger clone is just one base distant, this may be a read error. This CDR3 is missing its conserved last phenylalanine or tryptophan, likely due to a read error. The rearrangement joins TRBV6-6 to TRBJ2-7, with 8 bases fitting TRBD1. This CDR3 region has 12 residues. Unmatched junction bases numbered 8, after V lost 10 bases and J lost 6 bases. The germline V gene encodes CDR1 MNHNY and CDR2 SVGAGI (reference sequence). The chain's CDR3 is CATQTGAGEQYL. The DNA of the CDR3 is TGTGCCACCCAGACAGGGGCAGGCGAGCAGTACCTC.

In the case of this clonotype: This may be a read error, as it is one base from a much larger clone. The CDR3 loop is CVSRSGFLEQYF. The CDR3 DNA reads as TGTGTCAGCAGGTCAGGGTTCCTCGAGCAGTACTTC. The chain uses TRBV6-6 and TRBJ2-7; D perhaps matches TRBD1 (5 bases). The germline CDR1 and CDR2 sequences are MNHNY and SVGAGI (reference sequence). The CDR3 totals 12 residues.

Worth noting for this clonotype: A junction boundary mismatches the germline segment, possibly from a read error. This sequence joins TRBV11-2 and TRBJ1-2; possible D gene TRBD1, 6 bases. Germline V gene lookup returns CDR1 SGHAT and CDR2 FQNNGV. The CDR3 is made up of 13 amino acids. This CDR3 is CASSPGQFNGHTF. In nucleotides, the CDR3 is TGTGCCAGCAGCCCCGGACAGTTCAATGGCCACACCTTC.

The CDR3 is CASSQWRGANTGELFF. The CDR3 DNA follows: TGTGCCAGCAGCCAATGGCGGGGGGCGAACACCGGGGAGCTGTTTTTT. The chain has TRBV11-2 and TRBJ2-2; 8 nucleotides agree with TRBD2. Per germline, CDR1 SGHAT and CDR2 FQNNGV. V shed 5 bases, J shed 0 bases, and the junction held 5 bases outside the gene matches. The CDR3 spans 16 residues.

With respect to this clonotype: This may be a read error, as it is one base from a much larger clone. The chain joins TRBV18 to TRBJ1-2; the match to TRBD1 covers 7 bases. The CDR3 covers 13 residues. Per germline, CDR1 KGHSH and CDR2 LQKENI. V lost 5 bases to trimming and J lost 6 bases; unmatched junction nucleotides: 6. The DNA for the CDR3 is TGTGCCAGCTCAGGGGGACAGATGGATGGCTACACCTTC. It yields the protein CASSGGQMDGYTF.

On this clonotype: Germline and junction disagree at one end, which may indicate a read error. The chain is built from TRBV28 and TRBJ2-3; TRBD1 is a possible D gene (5 bases). The CDR3 runs 15 residues. Germline values: CDR1 MDHEN, CDR2 SYDVKM. In DNA, the CDR3 is TGTGCCAACAGTCAGACAGTGGGAAACACAGATACGCAGTATTTT. Its translation is CANSQTVGNTDTQYF.